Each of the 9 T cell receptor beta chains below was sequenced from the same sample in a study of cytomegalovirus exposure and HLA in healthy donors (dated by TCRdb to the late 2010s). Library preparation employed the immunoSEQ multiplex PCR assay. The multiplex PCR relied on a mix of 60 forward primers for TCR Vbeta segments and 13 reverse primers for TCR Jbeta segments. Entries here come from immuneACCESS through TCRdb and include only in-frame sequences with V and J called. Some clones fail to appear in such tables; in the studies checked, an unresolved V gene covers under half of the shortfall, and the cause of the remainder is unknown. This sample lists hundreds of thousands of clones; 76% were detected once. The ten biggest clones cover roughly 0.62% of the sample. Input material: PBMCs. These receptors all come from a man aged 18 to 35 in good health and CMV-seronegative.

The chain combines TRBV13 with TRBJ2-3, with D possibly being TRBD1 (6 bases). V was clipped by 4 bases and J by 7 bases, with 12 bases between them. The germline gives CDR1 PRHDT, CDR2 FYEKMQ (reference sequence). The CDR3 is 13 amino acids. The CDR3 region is CASSSQQGNTQYF. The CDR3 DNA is TGTGCCAGCAGCTCCCAACAGGGCAATACGCAGTATTTT.

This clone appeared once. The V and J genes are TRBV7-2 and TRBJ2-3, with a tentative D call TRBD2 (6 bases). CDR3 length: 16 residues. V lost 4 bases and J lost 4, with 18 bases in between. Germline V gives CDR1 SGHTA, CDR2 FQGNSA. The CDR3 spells CASSSNKGGVADTQYF. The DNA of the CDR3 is TGTGCCAGCAGCTCCAACAAGGGCGGGGTGGCAGATACGCAGTATTTT.

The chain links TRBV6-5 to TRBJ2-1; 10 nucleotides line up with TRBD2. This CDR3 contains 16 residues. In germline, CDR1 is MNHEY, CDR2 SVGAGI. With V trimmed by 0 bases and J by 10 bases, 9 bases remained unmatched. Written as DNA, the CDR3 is TGTGCCAGCAGTTACTCGGGGCTAGCGGGAGAAGGCGAGCAGTTCTTC. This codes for CASSYSGLAGEGEQFF.

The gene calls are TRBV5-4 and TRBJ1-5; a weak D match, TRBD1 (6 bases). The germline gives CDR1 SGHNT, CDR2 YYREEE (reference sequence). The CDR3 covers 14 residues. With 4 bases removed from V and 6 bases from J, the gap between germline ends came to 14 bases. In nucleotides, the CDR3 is TGTGCCAGCAGCCCTCAGGGGTCTAGTCAGCCCCAGCATTTT. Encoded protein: CASSPQGSSQPQHF.

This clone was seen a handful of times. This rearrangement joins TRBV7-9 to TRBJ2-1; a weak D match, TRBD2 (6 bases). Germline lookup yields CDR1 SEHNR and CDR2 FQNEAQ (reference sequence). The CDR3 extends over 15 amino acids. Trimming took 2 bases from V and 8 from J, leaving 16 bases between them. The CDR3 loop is CASSLLGRGEDEQFF. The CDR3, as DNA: TGTGCCAGCAGCTTACTGGGAAGAGGGGAGGATGAGCAGTTCTTC.

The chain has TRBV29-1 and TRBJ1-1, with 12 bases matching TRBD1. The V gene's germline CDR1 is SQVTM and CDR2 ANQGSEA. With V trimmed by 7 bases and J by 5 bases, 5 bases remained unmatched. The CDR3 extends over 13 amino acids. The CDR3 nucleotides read TGCAGCGCTGCGGGACAGGGGGCAACTGAAGCTTTCTTT. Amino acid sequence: CSAAGQGATEAFF. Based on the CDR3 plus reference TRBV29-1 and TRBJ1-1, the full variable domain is SAVISQKPSRDICQRGTSLTIQCQVDSQVTMMFWYRQQPGQSLTLIATANQGSEATYESGFVIDKFPISRPNLTFSTLTVSNMSPEDSSIYLCSAAGQGATEAFFGQGTRLTVV.

This chain's CDR3 is CASSLRQSSGNTIYF. In DNA, the CDR3 is TGTGCCAGCAGTTTGCGACAGTCCTCTGGAAACACCATATATTTT. The V call is TRBV6-6, the J call TRBJ1-3, with D possibly TRBD1 on 5 matching bases. The CDR3 consists of 15 residues. The germline V gene has CDR1 MNHNY and CDR2 SVGAGI (reference sequence). Between the trimmed V and J ends, which lost 4 bases and 0 bases, there was a span of 10 bases.

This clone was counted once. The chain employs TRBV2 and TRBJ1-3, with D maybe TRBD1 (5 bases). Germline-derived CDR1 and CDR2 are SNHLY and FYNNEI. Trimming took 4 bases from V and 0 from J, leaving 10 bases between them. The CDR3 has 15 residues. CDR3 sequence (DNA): TGTGCCAGCAGTGCTGACAGAAACTCTGGAAACACCATATATTTT. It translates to CASSADRNSGNTIYF.

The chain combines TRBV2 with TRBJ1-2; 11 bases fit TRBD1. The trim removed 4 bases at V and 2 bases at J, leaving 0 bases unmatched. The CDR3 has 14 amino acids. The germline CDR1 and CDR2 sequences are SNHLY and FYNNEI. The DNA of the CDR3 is TGTGCCAGCAGTGGGGACAGGGGGAACTATGGCTACACCTTC. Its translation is CASSGDRGNYGYTF.